The 17 T cell receptor beta chains listed next were all sequenced from one sample in a study of T-cell memory formation after mild COVID-19. Using its own MiXCR run on the 5' RACE reads, TCRdb lists one record per CDR3 protein. Counted here are 270,000 or so distinct CDR3 sequences, over 15% occurring once; the ten biggest clones make up 22%. Sequencing was performed on PBMCs or a T cell subset sorted from them (not recorded which). The receptors stem from a man younger than 30 who had mild COVID-19 (a few samples of this study predate the infection). Cell type and time point are not known.

This clonotype was observed a handful of times. The chain employs TRBV12-3 or TRBV12-4 and TRBJ1-1; TRBD1 is a possible D gene (5 bases). The CDR3 is 15 amino acids. V was shortened by 3 bases and J by 7 bases, with 18 bases between the two germline ends. CDR3 region: CASSLGPGPFSEAFF. Here the CDR3 DNA reads TGTGCCAGCAGTTTGGGACCGGGGCCTTTTAGTGAAGCTTTCTTT.

This clonotype occurred a few times. The chain has TRBV4-1 and TRBJ2-6; possible D gene TRBD1, 5 bases. V was pared by 6 bases and J by 2 bases, with 11 bases between. Germline CDR1 and CDR2: MGHRA and YSYEKL. The CDR3 loop spans 15 amino acids. The CDR3 spells CASRMTAPGANVLTF. The CDR3 DNA reads as TGCGCCAGCAGAATGACAGCCCCTGGGGCCAACGTCCTGACTTTC.

The chain combines TRBV30 with TRBJ2-7, with D unresolved. CDR3 length: 13 residues. Trimming took 2 bases from V and 4 from J, leaving 12 bases between them. Germline V gene lookup returns CDR1 GTSNPN and CDR2 SVGIG (reference sequence). The chain's CDR3 is CAWSFLLGYEQYF. The CDR3 DNA reads TGTGCCTGGAGTTTTCTACTGGGATACGAGCAGTACTTC. Full variable domain (rest looked up from reference TRBV30 and TRBJ2-7): SQTIHQWPATLVQPVGSPLSLECTVEGTSNPNLYWYRQAAGRGLQLLFYSVGIGQISSEVPQNLSASRPQDRQFILSSKKLLLSDSGFYLCAWSFLLGYEQYFGPGTRLTVT.

The rearrangement joins TRBV4-2 to TRBJ1-4; no reliable D call. Trimming took 1 base from V and 4 from J, leaving 7 bases between them. Germline CDR1 and CDR2: LGHNA and YNFKEQ. This CDR3 has 14 residues. CDR3 protein: CASSQGQLNEKLFF. The CDR3 coding sequence is TGTGCCAGCAGCCAAGGGCAGCTTAATGAAAAACTGTTTTTT.

DNA for the CDR3: TGTGCCAGCAGCCACGACTATAACGAGCAGTTCTTC. Translation: CASSHDYNEQFF. The chain has TRBV7-2 and TRBJ2-1; a possible D gene is TRBD2 (5 bases). The ends were cut back, 5 bases at V and 10 bases at J, with 12 bases in the middle. This CDR3 spans 12 amino acids. The germline V gene has CDR1 SGHTA and CDR2 FQGNSA.

This chain joins TRBV5-1 and TRBJ2-3, with D perhaps matching TRBD2 (6 bases). V was trimmed by 4 bases and J by 6 bases, leaving 12 bases between them. The CDR3 has 13 residues. Germline V gene lookup returns CDR1 SGHRS and CDR2 YFSETQ. CDR3: CASSRTIVDTQYF. The CDR3 DNA follows: TGCGCCAGCAGCCGGACTATCGTGGATACGCAGTATTTT.

J is TRBJ1-5 and V is TRBV7-2, with D unresolved. This CDR3 region has 13 residues. V was trimmed by 5 bases and J by 7 bases, leaving 12 bases between them. Germline V gene sequence: CDR1 SGHTA, CDR2 FQGNSA. CDR3 in DNA: TGTGCCAGCAGCCCCCGAGTGGGCCAGCCCCAGCATTTT. It codes for CASSPRVGQPQHF.

The chain carries TRBV4-1 and TRBJ2-7; D is perhaps TRBD2 (6 bases). The V gene's germline CDR1 is MGHRA and CDR2 YSYEKL. There are 16 residues in the CDR3. The V gene lost 4 bases and the J gene lost 5 bases, with 21 bases spanning the gap. The CDR3 loop reads CASSLEAGPYFDEQYV. The CDR3 DNA reads TGCGCCAGCAGCCTAGAGGCGGGACCCTATTTCGACGAGCAGTACGTC.

This clonotype occurred many times. For the CDR3, the DNA is TGCAGTGCTAGCCCTGCGCTAGCGGGGGGGATGGAGCAGTTCTTC. It encodes CSASPALAGGMEQFF. This chain links TRBV20-1 with TRBJ2-1; 12 bases align to TRBD2. J was trimmed by 10 bases and V by 3 bases; bases with no gene match: 10. CDR3 length: 15 residues. Germline assignment: CDR1 DFQATT and CDR2 SNEGSKA (reference sequence).

The sample holds a few counts of this clonotype. The genes are TRBV7-2 and TRBJ2-5; D not resolved. CDR1 and CDR2 from the germline V gene are SGHTA and FQGNSA. V lost 2 bases and J lost 1, with 8 bases in between. This CDR3 region has 14 residues. Here the CDR3 reads CASSLTRAQETQYF. DNA of the CDR3: TGTGCCAGCAGCTTAACCCGCGCCCAAGAGACCCAGTACTTC.

The V call is TRBV4-1, the J call TRBJ2-2; a weak D match, TRBD1 (6 bases). CDR1 is MGHRA and CDR2 is YSYEKL in the germline V gene. With 3 bases removed from V and 6 bases from J, the gap between germline ends came to 17 bases. This CDR3 is built from 16 residues. The CDR3 protein is CASSHRWVSGAGELFF. The CDR3 DNA follows: TGCGCCAGCAGCCATCGCTGGGTCTCAGGGGCCGGGGAGCTGTTTTTT.

Only a few counts were recorded for this clonotype. The rearrangement links TRBV7-2 to TRBJ1-2; TRBD1 aligns across 7 bases. Looked up from germline, CDR1 is SGHTA and CDR2 is FQGNSA. CDR3 length: 14 amino acids. V dropped 4 bases and J dropped 5; count of bases not matched to a gene: 7. The CDR3 sequence is CASSYEGGGYGYTF. The CDR3 region has the DNA TGTGCCAGCAGCTACGAAGGGGGCGGATATGGCTACACCTTC.

This clonotype was observed a few times. The gene calls are TRBV7-8 and TRBJ2-7; a weak D match, TRBD1 (6 bases). The CDR3 has 15 amino acids. Germline CDR1 is SGHVS and CDR2 is FQNEAQ. With 4 bases removed from V and 6 bases from J, the gap between germline ends came to 19 bases. DNA for the CDR3: TGTGCCAGCAGCTCAGCCCGGGAAGGGGGTGCCGAGCAGTACGTC. Its translation: CASSSAREGGAEQYV.

This CDR3 reads CASSQDKLDYEQYF. The CDR3 coding sequence is TGTGCCAGCAGCCAAGATAAACTAGACTACGAGCAGTACTTC. The rearrangement links TRBV4-2 to TRBJ2-7; D possibly corresponds to TRBD2 (5 bases). Germline V gene lookup returns CDR1 LGHNA and CDR2 YNFKEQ. The CDR3 spans 14 residues. V dropped 0 bases and J dropped 3 bases, with 9 bases sitting between them.

This sequence joins TRBV12-3 or TRBV12-4 and TRBJ2-7; possible D gene TRBD1, 6 bases. The V gene lost 4 bases and the J gene lost 4 bases, with 11 bases spanning the gap. CDR3 size: 13 residues. The CDR3 protein is CASSSSGVYEQYF. DNA of the CDR3: TGTGCCAGCAGTTCATCAGGGGTTTACGAGCAGTACTTC.

This sequence joins TRBV4-2 and TRBJ2-7; no clear D. The CDR3 is 13 residues long. CDR1 is LGHNA and CDR2 is YNFKEQ in the germline V gene. V was trimmed by 4 bases and J by 3 bases, leaving 10 bases between them. The CDR3 nucleotides are TGTGCCAGCAGCCCTTCTCGAGGCTACGAGCAGTACTTC. This translates into CASSPSRGYEQYF.

There are a few counts of this clonotype. The chain combines TRBV7-2 with TRBJ1-5; D not certain. Trimming left V 5 bases short and J 7 bases short, with 15 bases between. This CDR3 has 14 amino acids. Germline lookup yields CDR1 SGHTA and CDR2 FQGNSA. As DNA, the CDR3 is TGTGCCAGCAGCGAATTGGGTGTGAGGCAGCCCCAGCATTTT. Its translation: CASSELGVRQPQHF.